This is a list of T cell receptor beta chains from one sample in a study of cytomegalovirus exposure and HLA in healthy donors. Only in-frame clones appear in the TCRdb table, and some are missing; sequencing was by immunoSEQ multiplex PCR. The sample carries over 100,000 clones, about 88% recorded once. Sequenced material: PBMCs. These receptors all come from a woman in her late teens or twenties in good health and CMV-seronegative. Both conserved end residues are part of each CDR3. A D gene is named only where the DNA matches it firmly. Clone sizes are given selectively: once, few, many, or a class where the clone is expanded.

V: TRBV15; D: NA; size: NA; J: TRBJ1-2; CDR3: CATSAGPPSNYGYTF; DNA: TGTGCCACCAGCGCGGGTCCTCCGAGCAACTATGGCTACACCTTC
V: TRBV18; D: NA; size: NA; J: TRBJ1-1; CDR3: CASSPSVQGLNTEAFF; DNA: TGTGCCAGCTCACCTTCGGTACAGGGATTGAACACTGAAGCTTTCTTT
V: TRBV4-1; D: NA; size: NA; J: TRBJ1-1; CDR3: CASSQGQNTEAFF; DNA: TGCGCCAGCAGCCAAGGACAAAACACTGAAGCTTTCTTT
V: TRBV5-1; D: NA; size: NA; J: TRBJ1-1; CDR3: CASSLVGSGAQEAFF; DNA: TGCGCCAGCAGCTTGGTTGGTTCAGGGGCGCAGGAAGCTTTCTTT
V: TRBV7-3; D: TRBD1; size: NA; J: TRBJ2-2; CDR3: CASSKWTGDTGELFF; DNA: TGTGCCAGCAGCAAGTGGACAGGGGACACCGGGGAGCTGTTTTTT
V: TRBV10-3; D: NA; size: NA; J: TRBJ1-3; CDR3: CAIRRTALDSGNTIYF; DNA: TGTGCCATCAGGAGGACAGCCCTCGACTCTGGAAACACCATATATTTT
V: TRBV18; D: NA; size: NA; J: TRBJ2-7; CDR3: CASSPPATGSEQYF; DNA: TGTGCCAGCTCACCACCGGCCACGGGGAGCGAGCAGTACTTC
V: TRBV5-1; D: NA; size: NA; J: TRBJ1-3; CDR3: CASRGALAGNTIYF; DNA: TGCGCCAGCAGAGGGGCACTGGCTGGAAACACCATATATTTT
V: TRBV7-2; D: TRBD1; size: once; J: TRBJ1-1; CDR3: CASSRGQGWSEAFF; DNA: TGTGCCAGCAGCCGAGGACAGGGGTGGAGTGAAGCTTTCTTT
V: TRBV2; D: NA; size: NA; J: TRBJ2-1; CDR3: CASKTQGGAYNEQFF; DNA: TGTGCCTCAAAGACACAGGGTGGGGCTTACAATGAGCAGTTCTTC
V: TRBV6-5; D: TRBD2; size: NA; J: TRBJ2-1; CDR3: CASSYLASGNEQFF; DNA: TGTGCCAGCAGTTACCTGGCTAGCGGGAATGAGCAGTTCTTC
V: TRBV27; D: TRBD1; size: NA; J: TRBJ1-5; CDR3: CASSALQGVGNQPQHF; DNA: TGTGCCAGCAGTGCGTTACAGGGGGTTGGCAATCAGCCCCAGCATTTT
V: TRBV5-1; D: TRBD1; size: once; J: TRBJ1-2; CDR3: CASSLGRGQGGYTF; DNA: TGCGCCAGCAGCTTGGGCAGGGGGCAGGGTGGCTACACCTTC
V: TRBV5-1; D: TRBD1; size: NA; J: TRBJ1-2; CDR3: CASRLGGGLYGYTF; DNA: TGCGCCAGCAGGCTAGGGGGCGGTCTCTATGGCTACACCTTC
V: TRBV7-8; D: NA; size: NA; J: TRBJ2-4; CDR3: CASNNPGTSSPRENIQYF; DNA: TGTGCCAGCAACAACCCGGGGACTTCCTCGCCACGGGAAAACATTCAGTACTTC
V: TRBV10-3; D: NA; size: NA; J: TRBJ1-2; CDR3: CAISEGQPNYGYTF; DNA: TGTGCCATCAGTGAGGGACAGCCAAACTATGGCTACACCTTC
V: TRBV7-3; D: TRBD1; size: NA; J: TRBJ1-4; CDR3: CASSSLGQGEKLFF; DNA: TGTGCCAGCAGCAGCCTGGGACAGGGAGAAAAACTGTTTTTT
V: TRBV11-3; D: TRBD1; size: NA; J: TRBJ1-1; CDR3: CASSFGTGVNTEAFF; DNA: TGTGCCAGCAGCTTTGGGACAGGGGTCAACACTGAAGCTTTCTTT
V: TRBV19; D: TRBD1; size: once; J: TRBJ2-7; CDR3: CASSKDRAAYEQYF; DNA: TGTGCCAGTAGTAAGGACAGGGCTGCCTACGAGCAGTACTTC
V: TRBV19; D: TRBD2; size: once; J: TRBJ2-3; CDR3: CASSIGAGVGTQYF; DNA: TGTGCCAGTAGTATAGGAGCGGGGGTTGGTACGCAGTATTTT
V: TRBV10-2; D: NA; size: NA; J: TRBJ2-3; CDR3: CASSESLGRADTQYF; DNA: TGCGCCAGCAGTGAGTCACTAGGAAGGGCAGATACGCAGTATTTT
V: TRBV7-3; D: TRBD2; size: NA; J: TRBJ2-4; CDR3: CASSFRLGGGRGKNIQYF; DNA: TGTGCCAGCAGCTTCCGTCTGGGCGGGGGGCGTGGCAAAAACATTCAGTACTTC
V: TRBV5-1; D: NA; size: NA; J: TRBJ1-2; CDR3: CASSLVFGEDYGYTF; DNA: TGCGCCAGCAGCTTGGTATTTGGGGAGGACTATGGCTACACCTTC
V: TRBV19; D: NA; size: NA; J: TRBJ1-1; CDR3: CASSRRTPLGHPNTEAFF; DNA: TGTGCCAGTAGTAGACGTACGCCCCTTGGGCACCCCAACACTGAAGCTTTCTTT
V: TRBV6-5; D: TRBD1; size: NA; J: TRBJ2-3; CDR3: CASSWDRGSDTQYF; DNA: TGTGCCAGCAGTTGGGACAGGGGATCAGATACGCAGTATTTT
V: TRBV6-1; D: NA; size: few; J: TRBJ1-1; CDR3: CASSEWGVTEAFF; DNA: TGTGCCAGCAGTGAATGGGGGGTCACTGAAGCTTTCTTT
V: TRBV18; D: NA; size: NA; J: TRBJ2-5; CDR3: CASSPSLEMTQYF; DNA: TGTGCCAGCTCACCATCGTTGGAGATGACCCAGTACTTC
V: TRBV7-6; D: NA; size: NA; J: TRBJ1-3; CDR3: CASSLDGHSGNTIYF; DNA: TGTGCCAGCAGCTTAGACGGACACTCTGGAAACACCATATATTTT
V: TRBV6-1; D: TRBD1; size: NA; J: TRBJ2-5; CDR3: CASSDTGGAFQYF; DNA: TGTGCCAGCAGTGATACAGGGGGAGCTTTCCAGTACTTC
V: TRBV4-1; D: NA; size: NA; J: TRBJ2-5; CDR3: CASSQTGETQYF; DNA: TGCGCCAGCAGCCAGACGGGTGAGACCCAGTACTTC
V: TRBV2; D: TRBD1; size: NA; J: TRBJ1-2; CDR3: CASARDRGFYGYTF; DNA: TGTGCCAGCGCTCGGGACAGGGGATTCTATGGCTACACCTTC
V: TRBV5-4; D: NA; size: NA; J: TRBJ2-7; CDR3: CASSLVEGLESSYEQYF; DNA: TGTGCCAGCAGCTTGGTTGAGGGTTTAGAGTCCTCCTACGAGCAGTACTTC
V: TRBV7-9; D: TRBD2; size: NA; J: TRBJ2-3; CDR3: CASSPTGGTSTDTQYF; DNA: TGTGCCAGCAGCCCCACGGGGGGAACTAGCACAGATACGCAGTATTTT
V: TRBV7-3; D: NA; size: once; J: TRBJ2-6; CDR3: CASSSGAGANVLTF; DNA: TGTGCCAGCAGCTCCGGAGCTGGGGCCAACGTCCTGACTTTC
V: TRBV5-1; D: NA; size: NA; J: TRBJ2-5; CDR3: CASSLGQVSETQYF; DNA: TGCGCCAGCAGCTTGGGACAGGTATCGGAGACCCAGTACTTC
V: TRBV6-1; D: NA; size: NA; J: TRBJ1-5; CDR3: CASREQGYQPQHF; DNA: TGTGCCAGCAGGGAACAGGGTTATCAGCCCCAGCATTTT
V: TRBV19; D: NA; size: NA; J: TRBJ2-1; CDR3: CASGQGGPFNEQFF; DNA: TGTGCCAGTGGTCAGGGGGGCCCCTTTAATGAGCAGTTCTTC
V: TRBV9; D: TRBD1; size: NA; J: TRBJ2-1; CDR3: CASSLQGDLSNEQFF; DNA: TGTGCCAGCAGCCTTCAGGGGGATTTATCCAATGAGCAGTTCTTC
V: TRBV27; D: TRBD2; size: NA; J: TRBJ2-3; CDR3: CASSSSIGLATIPGWGTDTQYF; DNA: TGTGCCAGCAGTTCAAGCATTGGACTAGCTACCATACCTGGGTGGGGCACAGATACGCAGTATTTT
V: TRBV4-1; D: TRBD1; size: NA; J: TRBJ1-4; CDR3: CASSQGNQGVREKLFF; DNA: TGCGCCAGCAGCCAAGGAAATCAGGGGGTACGGGAAAAACTGTTTTTT
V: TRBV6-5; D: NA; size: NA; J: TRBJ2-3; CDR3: CASSYSESEGDTQYF; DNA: TGTGCCAGCAGTTACTCCGAGAGTGAGGGAGATACGCAGTATTTT
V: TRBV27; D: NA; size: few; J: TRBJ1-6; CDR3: CASSMAQGFGSPLHF; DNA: TGTGCCAGCAGTATGGCTCAGGGGTTCGGATCACCCCTCCACTTT
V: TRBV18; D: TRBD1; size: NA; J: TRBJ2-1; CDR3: CASSPPGQSSYNEQFF; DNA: TGTGCCAGCTCACCACCGGGACAGAGCTCCTACAATGAGCAGTTCTTC
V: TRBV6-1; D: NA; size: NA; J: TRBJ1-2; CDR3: CASTLATGGLYGYTF; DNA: TGTGCCAGCACTCTCGCTACGGGGGGGCTCTATGGCTACACCTTC
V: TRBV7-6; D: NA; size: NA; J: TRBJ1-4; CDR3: CASSSRQMREKLFF; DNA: TGTGCCAGCAGCTCGAGACAGATGAGGGAAAAACTGTTTTTT
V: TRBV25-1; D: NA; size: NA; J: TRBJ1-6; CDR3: CASSEPTGSYNSPLHF; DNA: TGTGCCAGCAGTGAACCTACAGGATCCTATAATTCACCCCTCCACTTT
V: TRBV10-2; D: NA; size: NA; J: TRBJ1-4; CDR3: CASRPRGGEKLFF; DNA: TGCGCCAGCAGACCTAGGGGGGGAGAAAAACTGTTTTTT
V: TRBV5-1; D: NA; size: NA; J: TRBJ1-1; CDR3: CASSIQGAEAFF; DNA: TGCGCCAGCAGCATACAGGGCGCTGAAGCTTTCTTT
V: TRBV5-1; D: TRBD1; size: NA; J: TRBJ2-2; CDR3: CASSLGQGVTGELFF; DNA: TGCGCCAGCAGCTTGGGACAGGGGGTGACCGGGGAGCTGTTTTTT
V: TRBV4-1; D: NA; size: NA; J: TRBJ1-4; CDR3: CASSGMGASEKLFF; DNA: TGCGCCAGCAGCGGAATGGGGGCCAGTGAAAAACTGTTTTTT
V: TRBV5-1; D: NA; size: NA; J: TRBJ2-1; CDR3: CASSPGTPVYNEQFF; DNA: TGCGCCAGCAGCCCCGGGACACCGGTCTACAATGAGCAGTTCTTC
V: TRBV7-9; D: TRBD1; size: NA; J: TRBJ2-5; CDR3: CASSPGQGAETQYF; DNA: TGTGCCAGCAGCCCCGGGCAGGGGGCGGAGACCCAGTACTTC
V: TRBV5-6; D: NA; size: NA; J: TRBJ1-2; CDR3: CASRKGGGYTF; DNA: TGTGCCAGCAGAAAGGGAGGTGGCTACACCTTC
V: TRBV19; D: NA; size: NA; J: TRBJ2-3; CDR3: CASSIIQGGTDTQYF; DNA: TGTGCCAGTAGTATCATTCAGGGTGGCACAGATACGCAGTATTTT
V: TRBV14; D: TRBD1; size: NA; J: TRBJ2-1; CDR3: CASSQEFTTGSYGSYNEQFF; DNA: TGTGCCAGCAGCCAAGAATTCACGACAGGGTCCTATGGCTCCTACAATGAGCAGTTCTTC
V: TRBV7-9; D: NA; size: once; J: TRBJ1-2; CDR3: CASSDRFNYGYTF; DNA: TGTGCCAGCTCTGACAGATTCAACTATGGCTACACCTTC
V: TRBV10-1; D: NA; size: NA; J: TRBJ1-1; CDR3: CASSESETDTEAFF; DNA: TGCGCCAGCAGTGAGTCGGAGACGGACACTGAAGCTTTCTTT
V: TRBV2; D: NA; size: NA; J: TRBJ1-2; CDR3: CASKQAYGYTF; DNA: TGTGCCAGCAAACAGGCTTATGGCTACACCTTC
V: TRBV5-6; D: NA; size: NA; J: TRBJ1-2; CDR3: CASSLGRAGYGYTF; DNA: TGTGCCAGCAGCTTGGGCAGGGCGGGGTATGGCTACACCTTC
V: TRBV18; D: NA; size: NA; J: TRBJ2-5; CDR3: CASSPNGYQETQYF; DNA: TGTGCCAGCTCACCAAACGGTTACCAAGAGACCCAGTACTTC